One and the same sample provided the 23 T cell receptor beta chains below, sequenced in a study of blood T cell repertoires in COVID-19. Produced via immunoSEQ multiplex PCR; TCRdb's table is partial and in-frame only. Here the sample spans about 290,000 clones, 85% to 90% being singletons. Sample: peripheral blood. The receptors originated from a man in his forties with acute or convalescent COVID-19.

The rearrangement joins TRBV13 to TRBJ1-1; a weak D match, TRBD1 (5 bases). The CDR3 extends over 14 amino acids. Trimming left V 4 bases short and J 5 bases short, with 14 bases between. Germline V lookup: CDR1 PRHDT, CDR2 FYEKMQ (reference sequence). The CDR3 DNA is TGTGCCAGCAGCTATCAGGGAAGTTGGACTGAAGCTTTCTTT. This translates into CASSYQGSWTEAFF.

The chain recombines TRBV7-9 with TRBJ2-3; TRBD2 might be the D (5 bases). Germline loops: CDR1 SEHNR, CDR2 FQNEAQ (reference sequence). The CDR3 spans 15 residues. Trimming removed 5 bases from V and 2 bases from J, with 14 bases in between. The CDR3 DNA follows: TGTGCCAGCAGCCCCGGACTCTTTCCCACAGATACGCAGTATTTT. Residues: CASSPGLFPTDTQYF.

This clone was counted once. V and J are TRBV6-5 and TRBJ1-6; 9 positions agree with TRBD1. Germline CDR1 reads MNHEY; CDR2 reads SVGAGI. V was clipped by 2 bases and J by 8 bases; unmatched bases: 1. This CDR3 has 14 amino acids. Here the CDR3 DNA reads TGTGCCAGCAGTTACGGGACAGGGCATTCACCCCTCCACTTT. Amino acids: CASSYGTGHSPLHF.

V and J are TRBV5-1 and TRBJ2-1, with a possible D match to TRBD2 (6 bases). Germline CDR1 SGHRS, CDR2 YFSETQ. The CDR3 has 17 residues. Trimming removed 0 bases at V and 0 bases at J, with 13 bases between. In DNA, the CDR3 is TGCGCCAGCAGCTTGGGACCGGCGGGGAGCTCCTACAATGAGCAGTTCTTC. This translates into CASSLGPAGSSYNEQFF. The entire variable domain, with the rest obtained from reference TRBV5-1 and TRBJ2-1, is as follows: KAGVTQTPRYLIKTRGQQVTLSCSPISGHRSVSWYQQTPGQGLQFLFEYFSETQRNKGNFPGRFSGRQFSNSRSEMNVSTLELGDSALYLCASSLGPAGSSYNEQFFGPGTRLTVL.

This sequence joins TRBV5-1 and TRBJ1-1; 7 positions match TRBD1. This CDR3 has 15 residues. The V and J ends lost 4 bases and 0 bases, in that order; junction bases with no gene match: 6. Germline V lookup: CDR1 SGHRS, CDR2 YFSETQ. The CDR3 sequence: CASSEQGPLNTEAFF. CDR3 DNA: TGCGCCAGCAGCGAACAGGGGCCCTTGAACACTGAAGCTTTCTTT.

The gene calls are TRBV6-2 or TRBV6-3 and TRBJ2-3; tentative D call: TRBD2 (6 bases). Germline V CDR1 and CDR2: MNHEY, SVGEGT. The CDR3 runs 12 residues. Trimming shortened V by 6 bases and J by 12 bases, and 16 bases separated the two germline ends. The CDR3 protein is CASSRPGTPQYF. The CDR3 DNA is TGTGCCAGCAGCCGTCCGGGGACTCCTCAGTATTTT.

The V call is TRBV19, the J call TRBJ1-2; TRBD1 matches at 8 bases. Per germline, CDR1 LNHDA and CDR2 SQIVND (reference sequence). This CDR3 has 13 amino acids. The V segment lost 5 bases and the J segment 4 bases; nucleotides outside the gene matches: 3. CDR3 loop: CASSWTGPYGYTF. The CDR3 nucleotides read TGTGCCAGTAGTTGGACAGGGCCCTATGGCTACACCTTC.

The chain joins TRBV10-3 to TRBJ1-1; 7 bases are shared with TRBD1. Trimming cost V 7 bases and J 4 bases; bases outside gene matches: 9. This CDR3 is built from 14 residues. Germline V gene sequence: CDR1 ENHRY, CDR2 SYGVKD. CDR3 protein: CAINYRGSGTEAFF. For the CDR3, the DNA is TGTGCCATCAATTACAGGGGCAGTGGCACTGAAGCTTTCTTT.

In nucleotides, the CDR3 is TGTGCCAGCAGTGAAAACTCACACGAGCAGTACTTC. It specifies CASSENSHEQYF. This chain links TRBV6-1 with TRBJ2-7; D unresolved. Trimming shortened V by 2 bases and J by 5 bases, and 7 bases separated the two germline ends. The CDR3 consists of 12 residues. Germline CDR1 reads MNHNS; CDR2 reads SASEGT.

The chain joins TRBV19 to TRBJ1-1, with a weak D call TRBD1 (5 bases). The germline V gene encodes CDR1 LNHDA and CDR2 SQIVND (reference sequence). Trimming cost V 2 bases and J 1 base, with 11 bases left between them. This CDR3 is 15 amino acids long. The CDR3 loop reads CASSIFHGGNTEAFF. As DNA, the CDR3 is TGTGCCAGTAGTATATTTCACGGGGGGAACACTGAAGCTTTCTTT.

V usage is TRBV18 and J usage is TRBJ2-1; D perhaps matches TRBD2 (5 bases). Per germline, CDR1 KGHSH and CDR2 LQKENI. The CDR3 consists of 15 residues. V lost 2 bases and J lost 0, with 8 bases in between. CDR3 amino acids: CASSPFSGSYNEQFF. Here the CDR3 DNA reads TGTGCCAGCTCACCATTCAGCGGCTCCTACAATGAGCAGTTCTTC. The entire variable domain, with the rest obtained from reference TRBV18 and TRBJ2-1, is as follows: NAGVMQNPRHLVRRRGQEARLRCSPMKGHSHVYWYRQLPEEGLKFMVYLQKENIIDESGMPKERFSAEFPKEGPSILRIQQVVRGDSAAYFCASSPFSGSYNEQFFGPGTRLTVL.

This clone came up a few times. The genes are TRBV7-9 and TRBJ1-2; possibly TRBD1 for D (5 bases). Germline CDR1 SEHNR, CDR2 FQNEAQ (reference sequence). The CDR3 sequence is 16 residues long. V was clipped by 5 bases and J by 8 bases, with 24 bases between them. CDR3 bases: TGTGCCAGCAGCATGACCGGACACACCCTATTATCGGGCTACACCTTC. This gives the protein CASSMTGHTLLSGYTF.

CDR3 protein: CASSSGTGNYGYTF. In DNA, the CDR3 is TGTGCCAGCAGTTCCGGGACAGGGAACTATGGCTACACCTTC. V gene TRBV6-2 or TRBV6-3 combines with J gene TRBJ1-2; 9 bases line up with TRBD1. Trimming removed 4 bases from V and 2 bases from J; junction bases left unmatched: 2. Germline loops: CDR1 MNHEY, CDR2 SVGEGT. The CDR3 sequence is 14 residues long.

CDR3 in DNA: TGTGCCAGCAGCTTGGTTTCCGCTAACTATGGCTACACCTTC. As protein: CASSLVSANYGYTF. The chain has TRBV5-5 and TRBJ1-2; no firm D call. The CDR3 has 14 amino acids. Germline lookup yields CDR1 SGHKS and CDR2 YYEKEE (reference sequence). V lost 0 bases and J 0 bases, leaving 6 bases between the germline ends.

The rearrangement uses TRBV15 and TRBJ2-4; D is perhaps TRBD2 (7 bases). Germline V CDR1 and CDR2: LNHNV, YYDKDF (reference sequence). The CDR3 has 15 residues. Trimming shortened V by 5 bases and J by 8 bases, and 19 bases separated the two germline ends. In DNA form, the CDR3 reads TGTGCCACCAGCGGGGGGGCACAGGTCACTGACATTCAGTACTTC. This gives the protein CATSGGAQVTDIQYF.

V is TRBV24-1 and J is TRBJ1-1; weak D call: TRBD1 (5 bases). The CDR3 runs to 13 residues. CDR1 KGHDR and CDR2 SFDVKD come from the germline V gene. Deletions cut 4 bases from V and 7 bases from J, with 12 bases between. As DNA, the CDR3 is TGTGCCACCAGTGACCATACGACAGATGAAGCTTTCTTT. Protein product: CATSDHTTDEAFF.

The V gene is TRBV4-1, the J gene TRBJ2-5, with 7 positions matching TRBD1. Per the germline V gene, CDR1 is MGHRA and CDR2 is YSYEKL. The CDR3 is made up of 15 amino acids. V was clipped by 1 base and J by 1 base; unmatched bases: 3. In nucleotides, the CDR3 is TGCGCCAGCAGCCAAGGGGACAGCCTCCAAGAGACCCAGTACTTC. Its translation is CASSQGDSLQETQYF.

The chain couples TRBV5-1 to TRBJ2-3; 7 nucleotides line up with TRBD1. V shed 4 bases and J 4 bases; nucleotides not matched to a gene: 3. The CDR3 is 13 residues long. Germline V CDR1 and CDR2: SGHRS, YFSETQ. Here the CDR3 DNA reads TGCGCCAGCAGCCCGGGGACAGCAGATACGCAGTATTTT. This codes for CASSPGTADTQYF.

This clone was observed a few times. The chain employs TRBV5-5 and TRBJ1-2; TRBD1 agrees at 9 bases. In germline, CDR1 is SGHKS, CDR2 YYEKEE (reference sequence). Losses at the gene ends were 0 bases for V and 6 bases for J; bases not matched to a gene: 9. CDR3 length: 16 residues. The CDR3 DNA follows: TGTGCCAGCAGCTTGGATTGGACAGGGGTCTTGGATGGCTACACCTTC. Encoded protein: CASSLDWTGVLDGYTF. Complete variable domain (other parts from reference TRBV5-5 and TRBJ1-2): DAGVTQSPTHLIKTRGQQVTLRCSPISGHKSVSWYQQVLGQGPQFIFQYYEKEERGRGNFPDRFSARQFPNYSSELNVNALLLGDSALYLCASSLDWTGVLDGYTFGSGTRLTVV.

This clone has a single count. This chain uses TRBV5-1 with TRBJ2-3, with TRBD1 identical over 7 bases. V dropped 1 base and J dropped 4; count of bases not matched to a gene: 9. The CDR3 has 16 residues. Germline CDR1 reads SGHRS; CDR2 reads YFSETQ. CDR3 DNA: TGCGCCAGCAGCTTGACCGTGACAGGGTCCGCAGATACGCAGTATTTT. Protein sequence: CASSLTVTGSADTQYF.

CDR3 coding DNA: TGTGCTAGTGGTTTGGTACTGGGACAAGACTACGAGCAGTACTTC. Protein: CASGLVLGQDYEQYF. V is TRBV12-5 and J is TRBJ2-7; tentative D call: TRBD1 (6 bases). The CDR3 covers 15 residues. V gave up 0 bases and J gave up 3 bases, with 12 bases separating them. CDR1 is LGHNT, CDR2 FRNRAP, per germline.

On this clone itself: This specimen includes other DNA sequences encoding the same CDR3. The J gene is TRBJ2-3, the V gene TRBV5-1; D possibly corresponds to TRBD2 (6 bases). Trimming removed 0 bases from V and 1 base from J, with 6 bases in between. CDR3 size: 14 residues. The germline gives CDR1 SGHRS, CDR2 YFSETQ. CDR3 amino acids: CASSLASGTDTQYF. The DNA for the CDR3 is TGCGCCAGCAGCTTGGCTAGCGGCACAGATACGCAGTATTTT. Drawing the rest from reference TRBV5-1 and TRBJ2-3, the complete variable domain is KAGVTQTPRYLIKTRGQQVTLSCSPISGHRSVSWYQQTPGQGLQFLFEYFSETQRNKGNFPGRFSGRQFSNSRSEMNVSTLELGDSALYLCASSLASGTDTQYFGPGTRLTVL.

This chain joins TRBV2 and TRBJ2-3, with D perhaps matching TRBD1 (6 bases). Germline loops: CDR1 SNHLY, CDR2 FYNNEI. The CDR3 extends over 14 amino acids. V shed 8 bases and J shed 3 bases, with 15 bases lying between them. The CDR3 loop is CASLGGQQTDTQYF. Written as DNA, the CDR3 is TGTGCCAGCTTAGGGGGACAACAGACAGATACGCAGTATTTT.